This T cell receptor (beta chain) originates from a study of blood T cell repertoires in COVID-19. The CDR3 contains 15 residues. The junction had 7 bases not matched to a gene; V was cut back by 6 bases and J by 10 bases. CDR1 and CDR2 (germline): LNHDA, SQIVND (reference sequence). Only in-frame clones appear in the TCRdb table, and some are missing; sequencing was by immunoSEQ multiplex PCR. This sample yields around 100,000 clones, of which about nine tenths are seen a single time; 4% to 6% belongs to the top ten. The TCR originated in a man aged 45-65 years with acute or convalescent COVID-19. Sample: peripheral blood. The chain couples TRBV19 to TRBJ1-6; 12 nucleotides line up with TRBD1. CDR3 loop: CASSQGTGGRSPLHF. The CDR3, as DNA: TGTGCCAGTAGCCAGGGGACAGGGGGCCGATCACCCCTCCACTTT.